This TCR beta chain was observed in a study of control samples from healthy donors and cancer patients. V lost 2 bases, J lost 3 bases, and 17 bases lay in between. From germline, CDR1 is SNHLY and CDR2 FYNNEI. CDR3 length equals 16 residues. Sequenced by immunoSEQ multiplex PCR; TCRdb stores in-frame clones only, minus some. The data hold around 75,000 clones, with 80% to 95% observed a single time. The chain couples TRBV2 to TRBJ2-7, with a tentative D call TRBD2 (6 bases). The sequenced material came from blood. This receptor was taken from a woman aged 55-69 years in good health. For the CDR3, the DNA is TGTGCCAGCAGTGAATGGGGGAGGCCGGGGTTCTACGAGCAGTACTTC. This codes for CASSEWGRPGFYEQYF.